The 6 T cell receptor beta chains presented below share a single source sample, sequenced in a study of identical twins. TCRdb re-derived calls from the 5' RACE reads in MiXCR, one entry per CDR3 protein. Of roughly 690,000 distinct CDR3 sequences in the sample, roughly 6% were seen once. Sequencing was carried out using naive T cells sorted from blood. The receptors originated from a man younger than 35 in good health.

This clonotype was counted a single time. A read error is likely, as this CDR3 ends without the conserved phenylalanine or tryptophan. This chain connects TRBV6-1 to TRBJ2-3; 8 positions agree with TRBD2. CDR1 is MNHNS, CDR2 SASEGT, per germline. CDR3 length: 15 amino acids. With V trimmed by 7 bases and J by 2 bases, 8 bases remained unmatched. CDR3 nucleotide sequence: TGTGCCAGCAAAATTAGCGGGACGCTCACAGATACGCAGTATTGT. As protein: CASKISGTLTDTQYC.

In this sample, this clonotype turned up a few times. V is TRBV11-1 and J is TRBJ2-1; TRBD1 might be the D (5 bases). This CDR3 region has 19 residues. The germline CDR1 and CDR2 sequences are SGHAT and FQDESV (reference sequence). Trimming shortened V by 3 bases and J by 2 bases, and 23 bases separated the two germline ends. The chain's CDR3 is CASSFSFDSRETPYNEQFF. CDR3 nucleotide sequence: TGTGCCAGCAGCTTTTCTTTTGACAGCAGGGAAACCCCCTACAATGAGCAGTTCTTC.

This clonotype was observed many times. The chain couples TRBV12-3 or TRBV12-4 to TRBJ1-4; D possibly corresponds to TRBD1 (6 bases). This CDR3 is 13 amino acids long. Trimming stripped 5 bases from V and 7 bases from J, with 11 bases between. In DNA form, the CDR3 reads TGTGCCAGCAGTCTACAGGGTTCTGAAAAACTGTTTTTT. This sequence encodes CASSLQGSEKLFF.

The chain links TRBV20-1 to TRBJ2-5; perhaps TRBD1 as D (6 bases). The CDR3 is 15 amino acids. Trimming cost V 2 bases and J 0 bases, with 13 bases left between them. Germline V gene lookup returns CDR1 DFQATT and CDR2 SNEGSKA (reference sequence). CDR3 region: CSARIHQGNQETQYF. CDR3 coding DNA: TGCAGTGCTAGAATTCATCAGGGGAACCAAGAGACCCAGTACTTC.

This clonotype appeared many times. This rearrangement joins TRBV20-1 to TRBJ2-3, with D possibly called TRBD1 or TRBD2 (6 bases each). V was shortened by 0 bases and J by 3 bases, with 16 bases between the two germline ends. The V gene's germline CDR1 is DFQATT and CDR2 SNEGSKA (reference sequence). The CDR3 runs 16 residues. Written as DNA, the CDR3 is TGCAGTGCTAGAGATGGGGGGCAGACTACAACAGATACGCAGTATTTT. Its protein is CSARDGGQTTTDTQYF.

This clonotype was seen a few times. This sequence joins TRBV7-2 and TRBJ2-3, with D possibly being TRBD1 or TRBD2 (6 bases each). The germline V gene encodes CDR1 SGHTA and CDR2 FQGNSA. V was shortened by 6 bases and J by 5 bases, with 12 bases between the two germline ends. There are 13 residues in the CDR3. CDR3 region: CASRWGAQDTQYF. The CDR3 DNA reads TGTGCCAGCAGATGGGGGGCCCAAGATACGCAGTATTTT.